A selection of T cell receptor beta chains follows, all from one sample in a study of T cell changes during pregnancy in multiple sclerosis. Sequencing used immunoSEQ multiplex PCR; TCRdb keeps in-frame clones, though not all of them. Of about 73,000 clones listed, 75% to 90% were seen once; the top ten hold around a tenth. The sample consisted of peripheral blood, taken after pregnancy. The source is a female donor in good health, enrolled as a control in a pregnancy study. Each CDR3 is given with its conserved first and last residue. A D gene is named only where the DNA matches it firmly. Size is stated for part of the rows, as once, few or many counts, or as a class when the clone is expanded.

clone_size j_call d_call v_call cdr3_length cdr3_nt cdr3_aa
- TRBJ2-3 - TRBV9 14 TGTGCCAGCAGCGTAGATGGGGGCAGGGATACGCAGTATTTT CASSVDGGRDTQYF
- TRBJ1-1 TRBD1 TRBV10-2 14 TGCGCCTGCGGGACAGGGACAGTCGGCACTGAAGCTTTCTTT CACGTGTVGTEAFF
once TRBJ2-3 TRBD1 TRBV18 16 TGTGCCAGCTCAACCACAGGGGGCGAGTCTTACGATACGCAGTATTTT CASSTTGGESYDTQYF
once TRBJ2-1 TRBD2 TRBV7-9 11 TGTGCCACCCTAGCGGGAGCTGAGCAGTTCTTC CATLAGAEQFF
- TRBJ1-2 TRBD1 TRBV14 14 TGTGCCAGCAGCCCTCGGACAGGGAACTATGGCTACACCTTC CASSPRTGNYGYTF
- TRBJ2-7 - TRBV7-9 15 TGTGCCAGCAGCCCCGGGGGAGACAGCTCCTACGAGCAGTACTTC CASSPGGDSSYEQYF
- TRBJ1-2 TRBD1 TRBV30 14 TGTGCCTGGGGCCCGTTAGGGGGCGCGAAAGGCTACACCTTC CAWGPLGGAKGYTF
- TRBJ2-2 - TRBV29-1 14 TGCAGCGTCCCCGGCTCCCGGGGGTCCGGGGAGCTGTTTTTT CSVPGSRGSGELFF
- TRBJ2-3 TRBD2 TRBV29-1 13 TGCAGCGTTGGGGGGAGGGCCAAAGATACGCAGTATTTT CSVGGRAKDTQYF
- TRBJ1-5 - TRBV7-8 14 TGTGCCAGCAGCCTGGGGAGGGGGGGACAGCCCCAGCATTTT CASSLGRGGQPQHF
- TRBJ2-7 - TRBV27 16 TGTGCCAGCAGTTTATCGGAAGGGAGTCGTTCCTACGAGCAGTACTTC CASSLSEGSRSYEQYF
- TRBJ1-2 TRBD1 TRBV25-1 15 TGTGCCAGCAGTCTCGGATGGGACAGTTACTATGGCTACACCTTC CASSLGWDSYYGYTF
- TRBJ1-1 - TRBV7-9 13 TGTGCCAGCAGCTCCCCAGGGATTGGAGAAGCTTTCTTT CASSSPGIGEAFF
- TRBJ1-1 - TRBV30 15 TGTGCCTGGGTATTAAAAACGGGAGTCCTGGCTGAAGCTTTCTTT CAWVLKTGVLAEAFF
- TRBJ1-2 - TRBV29-1 13 TGCAGCGTTGGGGCTGAAGCCAACTATGGCTACACCTTC CSVGAEANYGYTF
- TRBJ2-3 - TRBV5-1 17 TGCGCCAGCAGCCTTACGACAGGCCGGCCTAGCACAGATACGCAGTATTTT CASSLTTGRPSTDTQYF
few TRBJ2-7 TRBD2 TRBV27 14 TGTGCCAGCAGTCGCGGACTAGCGACCTACGAGCAGTACTTC CASSRGLATYEQYF
- TRBJ1-2 TRBD1 TRBV7-2 16 TGTGCCAGCAGCTTAGTCTGGGGACAGGGGGAAAATGGCTACACCTTC CASSLVWGQGENGYTF
- TRBJ2-2 TRBD2 TRBV2 16 TGTGCCAGCAGTGAAGCAGGACTAGCGGGCACCGGGGAGCTGTTTTTT CASSEAGLAGTGELFF
few TRBJ1-2 TRBD1 TRBV29-1 15 TGCAGCGCACCCCTGTGGGACAGGGAGACCTATGGCTACACCTTC CSAPLWDRETYGYTF
once TRBJ1-5 - TRBV6-1 15 TGTGCCAGCAGTGAAGAGGGCAGGGCGGCACAGCCCCAGCATTTT CASSEEGRAAQPQHF
- TRBJ1-6 - TRBV11-2 15 TGTGCCAGCAGCTTAGGTGTGGGGCCAAATTCACCCCTCCACTTT CASSLGVGPNSPLHF
- TRBJ2-1 - TRBV19 14 TGTGCCAGTAGTATCTCTAACCGCAACAATGAGCAGTTCTTC CASSISNRNNEQFF
- TRBJ2-7 - TRBV19 11 TGTGCCAGTAGTACAGGGTTCGAGCAGTACTTC CASSTGFEQYF
- TRBJ1-4 TRBD1 TRBV11-2 19 TGTGCCAGCAGCCATGGACAGGGGGCCAATCTTGCAACTAATGAAAAACTGTTTTTT CASSHGQGANLATNEKLFF
- TRBJ1-5 - TRBV19 14 TGTGCCAGTAATTGGGGAGCTAGCAATCAGCCCCAGCATTTT CASNWGASNQPQHF
- TRBJ2-7 TRBD1 TRBV5-6 15 TGTGCCAGCAGAGCCCCGGGACAGCGGACGTACGAGCAGTACTTC CASRAPGQRTYEQYF
- TRBJ2-7 - TRBV28 13 TGTGCCAGCAGTTCTGGACAAGAGCACGAGCAGTACTTC CASSSGQEHEQYF
- TRBJ2-2 TRBD1 TRBV27 17 TGTGCCAGCAGTTCCCCACAGGGGGCGCAGGACACCGGGGAGCTGTTTTTT CASSSPQGAQDTGELFF
- TRBJ2-3 - TRBV19 14 TGTGCCAGTAGTATCGGGCAGGGATGGGGTACGCAGTATTTT CASSIGQGWGTQYF
- TRBJ2-2 - TRBV12-5 15 TGTGCTAGTGGTTTAGGGGTGGGCCATGGCGGGGAGCTGTTTTTT CASGLGVGHGGELFF
- TRBJ2-7 - TRBV18 13 TGTGCCAGCTCACCGGACTATTCCTACGAGCAGTACTTC CASSPDYSYEQYF
- TRBJ1-4 - TRBV11-2 16 TGTGCCAGCAGCTTAGTTAGTCCTGCAACTAATGAAAAACTGTTTTTT CASSLVSPATNEKLFF
- TRBJ1-2 TRBD1 TRBV27 14 TGTGCCAGCAGTTTCGGGACAGGGGGGGGTGGCTACACCTTC CASSFGTGGGGYTF
- TRBJ1-6 TRBD1 TRBV19 15 TGTGCCAGTAGTTTACCGGGACAGGGTAATTCACCCCTCCACTTT CASSLPGQGNSPLHF
- TRBJ1-1 TRBD1 TRBV9 13 TGTGCCAGCAGCGTAGACGACAGGGGACAAGCTTTCTTT CASSVDDRGQAFF
- TRBJ1-5 TRBD1 TRBV29-1 15 TGCAGCGTTGACGGCGCGGGTTCAGGGGGACAGCCCCAGCATTTT CSVDGAGSGGQPQHF
- TRBJ1-5 - TRBV19 14 TGTGCCAGTAGTATTAGTAATATAGATCAGCCCCAGCATTTT CASSISNIDQPQHF
- TRBJ1-1 TRBD1 TRBV6-5 16 TGTGCCAGCAGTTACCTGCCAGGGGGAAGGTACACTGAAGCTTTCTTT CASSYLPGGRYTEAFF
- TRBJ1-5 TRBD1 TRBV30 16 TGTGCCTGGAGTTTCCAGACAGGGGCGAGCAATCAGCCCCAGCATTTT CAWSFQTGASNQPQHF
- TRBJ2-3 - TRBV6-6 11 TGTGCCAGCGGCCCCGTAGATACGCAGTATTTT CASGPVDTQYF
- TRBJ1-2 TRBD1 TRBV5-4 17 TGTGCCAGCAGCGAACCTTTGACAGGGGAGTTCGGCTATGGCTACACCTTC CASSEPLTGEFGYGYTF
- TRBJ1-1 TRBD1 TRBV6-6 13 TGTGCCAGCGCCGGGACAGAGCACACTGAAGCTTTCTTT CASAGTEHTEAFF
- TRBJ1-4 - TRBV30 15 TGTGCCTGGGGAGGCCCCCAGGGGATTGGTGAAAAACTGTTTTTT CAWGGPQGIGEKLFF
- TRBJ2-7 TRBD1 TRBV19 16 TGTGCCAGTAGTAGGAATGGACAGGGGCTATACTACGAGCAGTACTTC CASSRNGQGLYYEQYF
- TRBJ1-2 - TRBV19 14 TGTGCCAGTAGTGGGGAGGGCAGCTACTATGGCTACACCTTC CASSGEGSYYGYTF
- TRBJ2-7 - TRBV25-1 11 TGTGCCAGCAGTGGACAGTCTCGGCAGTACTTC CASSGQSRQYF
- TRBJ1-5 TRBD1 TRBV6-5 15 TGTGCCAGCAGGGGACAGGGGACTAGAAATCAGCCCCAGCATTTT CASRGQGTRNQPQHF
- TRBJ1-2 - TRBV6-5 13 TGTGCCAGCAGTGACCGGGACATCTATGGCTACACCTTC CASSDRDIYGYTF
- TRBJ1-2 - TRBV7-2 14 TGTGCCAGCAGCTTAGACACTTTGTCGGGGGGCTACACCTTC CASSLDTLSGGYTF
- TRBJ2-3 - TRBV6-4 15 TGTGCCAGCAGTGACTCGGCAGGTAGCACAGATACGCAGTATTTT CASSDSAGSTDTQYF
- TRBJ2-3 - TRBV30 12 TGTGCCTGGCAGGGAAGCCGACTTTCGCCGTATTTT CAWQGSRLSPYF
- TRBJ2-1 TRBD2 TRBV29-1 14 TGCAGCGTTGATTGGCTAGCGGGAGGGAATGAGCAGTTCTTC CSVDWLAGGNEQFF
- TRBJ2-2 - TRBV6-4 15 TGTGCCAGCAGTGCCCTCGCGGGACAGTTCGGGGAGCTGTTTTTT CASSALAGQFGELFF
- TRBJ2-1 - TRBV30 15 TGTGCCTGGAGTCCCCAGGGGGGACAGTACAATGAGCAGTTCTTC CAWSPQGGQYNEQFF
- TRBJ2-2 TRBD2 TRBV4-2 15 TGTGCCAGCAGCCGGTCGTCGGGAGGGACCGGGGAGCTGTTTTTT CASSRSSGGTGELFF
few TRBJ1-1 - TRBV5-1 15 TGCGCCAGCAGCTTCGGAGGGAGGGAGAACACTGAAGCTTTCTTT CASSFGGRENTEAFF
few TRBJ1-5 - TRBV7-9 11 TGTGCCAGCAGCGACGGGCAGCCCCAGCATTTT CASSDGQPQHF
once TRBJ2-5 - TRBV28 13 TGTGCCAGCAGTTTGGGGAGAGAAGAGACCCAGTACTTC CASSLGREETQYF